This T cell receptor beta chain was recorded in a study of T cells in Graves' hyperthyroidism and ophthalmopathy. Notes on the study in general: Blood also showed most of the thyroid clonotypes that were expanded above 0.001.

V was pared by 7 bases and J by 4 bases, with 5 bases of the junction left unmatched. Germline V lookup: CDR1 KGHSH, CDR2 LQKENI. The CDR3 consists of 13 residues. Using RNA transcripts as the source, TCR beta CDR3 regions were amplified. HTBI primers were employed in a first-round RT-PCR of the TCR CDR3. One entry per CDR3 protein, called by TCRdb with MiXCR from the multiplex PCR reads. The sample has about 210,000 distinct CDR3 sequences, roughly 18% seen once. Points on this clonotype: Its antigen is unidentified.

The specimen was blood. The rearrangement links TRBV18 to TRBJ2-5; 8 bases match TRBD2. The receptor was derived from a man between 50 and 59 years old with Graves' hyperthyroidism. CDR3 sequence: CASLGTSGETQYF. CDR3 coding DNA: TGTGCCAGCTTAGGGACTAGTGGAGAGACCCAGTACTTC.